Sequencing of this T cell receptor (beta chain) was carried out in a study of cytomegalovirus exposure and HLA in healthy donors. The primer mix had 60 Vbeta and 13 Jbeta primers. Libraries were prepared by immunoSEQ multiplex PCR; TCRdb keeps only in-frame clonotypes and omits some of them. This table has under 150,000 clones, 55% to 75% appearing once. Broader study findings: In an earlier analysis, most TCR beta V segments were productive about 87% or about 30% of the time. A later analysis showed that HLA-associated TCR beta chains had undergone more clonal expansion than equally common others. Presence/absence analysis assumed near-uniform sequencing depth across donors.

A note on this clone: The antigen is not known.

The source material was PBMCs. The sequence came from a man between 45 and 60 years old in good health and CMV-seropositive.

CDR3 sequence reads: CASSVWDRRFYGYTF. The CDR3 bases are TGTGCCAGCAGCGTGTGGGACAGACGGTTCTATGGCTACACCTTC. The chain recombines TRBV5-6 with TRBJ1-2; 7 bases are a match to TRBD1. The CDR3 is 15 residues long. Germline V CDR1 and CDR2: SGHDT, YYEEEE. The V gene end was trimmed by 4 bases and the J gene end by 4 bases; junction bases not matched to a gene: 10.